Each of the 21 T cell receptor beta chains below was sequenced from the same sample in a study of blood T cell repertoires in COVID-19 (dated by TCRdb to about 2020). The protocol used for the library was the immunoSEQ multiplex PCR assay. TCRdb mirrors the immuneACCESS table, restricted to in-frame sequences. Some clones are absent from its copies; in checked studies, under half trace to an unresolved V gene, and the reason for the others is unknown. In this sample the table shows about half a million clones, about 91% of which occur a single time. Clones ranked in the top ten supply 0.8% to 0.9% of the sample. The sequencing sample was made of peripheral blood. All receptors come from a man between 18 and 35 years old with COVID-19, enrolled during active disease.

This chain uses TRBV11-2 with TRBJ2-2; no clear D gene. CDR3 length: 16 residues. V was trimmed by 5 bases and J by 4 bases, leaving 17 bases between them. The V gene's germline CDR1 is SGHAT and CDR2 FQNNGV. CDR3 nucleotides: TGTGCCAGCAGCCCTCCCCTAGGTTTAGGCACCGGGGAGCTGTTTTTT. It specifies CASSPPLGLGTGELFF.

CDR3 loop: CASSPTSGGVTGELFF. The CDR3 nucleotides read TGTGCCAGCAGCCCTACTAGCGGGGGGGTCACCGGGGAGCTGTTTTTT. The J gene is TRBJ2-2, the V gene TRBV2; 13 nucleotides agree with TRBD2. This CDR3 spans 16 amino acids. The ends lost 6 bases at V and 4 bases at J; junction bases unmatched: 5. CDR1 SNHLY and CDR2 FYNNEI come from the germline V gene.

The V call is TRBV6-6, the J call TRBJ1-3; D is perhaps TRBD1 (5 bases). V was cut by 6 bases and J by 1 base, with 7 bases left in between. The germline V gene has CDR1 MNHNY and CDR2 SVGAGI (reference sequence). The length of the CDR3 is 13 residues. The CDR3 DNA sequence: TGTGCCAGCAGCCGACAGTCTGGAAACACCATATATTTT. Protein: CASSRQSGNTIYF.

The CDR3 DNA sequence: TGCAGCGTTGCCAGCCTGGGGCTCTACGAGCAGTACTTC. It translates to CSVASLGLYEQYF. The chain combines TRBV29-1 with TRBJ2-7; D possibly corresponds to TRBD1 (5 bases). Germline V gene sequence: CDR1 SQVTM, CDR2 ANQGSEA. Trimming pared 4 bases from V and 3 bases from J, leaving 13 bases between. CDR3 length: 13 residues.

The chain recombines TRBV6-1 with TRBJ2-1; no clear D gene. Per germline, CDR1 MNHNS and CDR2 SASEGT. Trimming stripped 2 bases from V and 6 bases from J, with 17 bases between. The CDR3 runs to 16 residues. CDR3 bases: TGTGCCAGCAGTGAAATTTTGGTGTCAGGCTCCAATGAGCAGTTCTTC. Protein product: CASSEILVSGSNEQFF.

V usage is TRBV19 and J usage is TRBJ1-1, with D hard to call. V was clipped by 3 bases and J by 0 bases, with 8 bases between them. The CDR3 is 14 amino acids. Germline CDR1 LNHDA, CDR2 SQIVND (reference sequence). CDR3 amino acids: CASSIVQLNTEAFF. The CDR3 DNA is TGTGCCAGTAGTATTGTACAGTTGAACACTGAAGCTTTCTTT.

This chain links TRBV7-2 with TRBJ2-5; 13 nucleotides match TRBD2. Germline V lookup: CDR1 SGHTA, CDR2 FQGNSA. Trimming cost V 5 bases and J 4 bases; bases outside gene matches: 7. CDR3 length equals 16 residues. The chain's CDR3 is CASSTRLAGGGETQYF. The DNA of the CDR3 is TGTGCCAGCAGCACCCGACTAGCGGGAGGAGGAGAGACCCAGTACTTC.

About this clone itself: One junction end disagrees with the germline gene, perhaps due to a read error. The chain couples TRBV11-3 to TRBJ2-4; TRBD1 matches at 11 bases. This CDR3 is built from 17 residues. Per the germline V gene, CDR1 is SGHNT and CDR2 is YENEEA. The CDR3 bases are TGTGCCAGCAGCTTAGATTACCGGACAGGGGGCAAAGACATTCAGTACTTC. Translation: CASSLDYRTGGKDIQYF.

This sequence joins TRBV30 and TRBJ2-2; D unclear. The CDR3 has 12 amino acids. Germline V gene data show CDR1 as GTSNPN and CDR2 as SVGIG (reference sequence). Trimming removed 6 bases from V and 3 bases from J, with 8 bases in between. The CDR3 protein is CACGPYTGELFF. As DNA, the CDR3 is TGTGCCTGTGGACCCTACACCGGGGAGCTGTTTTTT.

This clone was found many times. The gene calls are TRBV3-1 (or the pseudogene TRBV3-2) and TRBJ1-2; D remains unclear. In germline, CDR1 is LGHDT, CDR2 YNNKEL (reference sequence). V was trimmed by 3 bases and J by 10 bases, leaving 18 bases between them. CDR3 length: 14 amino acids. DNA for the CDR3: TGTGCCAGCAGCCACGCCCATTCCAATGCAGACTACACCTTC. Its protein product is CASSHAHSNADYTF.

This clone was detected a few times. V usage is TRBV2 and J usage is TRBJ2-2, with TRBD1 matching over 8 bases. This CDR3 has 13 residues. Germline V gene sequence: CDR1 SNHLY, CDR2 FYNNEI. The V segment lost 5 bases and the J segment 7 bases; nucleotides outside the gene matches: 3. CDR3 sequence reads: CASSTGGSGELFF. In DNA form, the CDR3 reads TGTGCCAGCAGTACAGGGGGAAGCGGGGAGCTGTTTTTT.

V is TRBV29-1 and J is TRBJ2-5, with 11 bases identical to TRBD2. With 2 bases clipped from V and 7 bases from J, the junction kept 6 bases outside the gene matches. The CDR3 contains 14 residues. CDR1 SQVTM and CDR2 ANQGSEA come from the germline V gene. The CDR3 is CSVERTSGRGTQYF. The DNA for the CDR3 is TGCAGCGTTGAAAGGACTAGCGGGCGGGGGACCCAGTACTTC. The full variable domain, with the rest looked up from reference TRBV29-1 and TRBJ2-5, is SAVISQKPSRDICQRGTSLTIQCQVDSQVTMMFWYRQQPGQSLTLIATANQGSEATYESGFVIDKFPISRPNLTFSTLTVSNMSPEDSSIYLCSVERTSGRGTQYFGPGTRLLVL.

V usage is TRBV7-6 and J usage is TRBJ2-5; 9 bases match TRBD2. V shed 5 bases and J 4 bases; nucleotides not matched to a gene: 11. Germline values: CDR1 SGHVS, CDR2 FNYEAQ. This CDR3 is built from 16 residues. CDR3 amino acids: CASSTLLTSGRETQYF. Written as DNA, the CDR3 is TGTGCCAGCAGCACCCTCCTGACTAGCGGAAGAGAGACCCAGTACTTC.

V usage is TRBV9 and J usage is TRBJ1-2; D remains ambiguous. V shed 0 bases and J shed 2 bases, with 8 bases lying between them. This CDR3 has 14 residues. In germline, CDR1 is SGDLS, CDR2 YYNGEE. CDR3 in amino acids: CASSVASGNYGYTF. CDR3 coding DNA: TGTGCCAGCAGCGTAGCTTCGGGGAACTATGGCTACACCTTC.

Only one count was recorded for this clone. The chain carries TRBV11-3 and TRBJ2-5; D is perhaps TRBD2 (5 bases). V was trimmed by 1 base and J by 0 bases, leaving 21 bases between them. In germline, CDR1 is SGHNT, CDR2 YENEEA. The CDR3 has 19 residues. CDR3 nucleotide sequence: TGTGCCAGCAGCTTAGGGAGAGGGTTGAAGCGGAAGAACCAAGAGACCCAGTACTTC. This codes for CASSLGRGLKRKNQETQYF.

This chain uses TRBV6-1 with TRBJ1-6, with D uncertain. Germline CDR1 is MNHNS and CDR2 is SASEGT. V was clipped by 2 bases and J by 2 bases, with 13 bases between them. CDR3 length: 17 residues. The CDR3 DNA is TGTGCCAGCAGTGAATTCGGGTCCGAAACCTATAATTCACCCCTCCACTTT. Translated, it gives CASSEFGSETYNSPLHF.

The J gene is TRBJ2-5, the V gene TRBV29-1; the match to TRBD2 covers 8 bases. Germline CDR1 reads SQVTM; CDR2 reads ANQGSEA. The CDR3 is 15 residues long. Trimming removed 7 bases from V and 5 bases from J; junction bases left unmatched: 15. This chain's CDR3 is CSAGRTSFQGETQYF. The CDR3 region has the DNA TGCAGCGCCGGGCGGACTAGCTTCCAGGGGGAGACCCAGTACTTC.

In nucleotides, the CDR3 is TGTGCCAGTTCTCAGGGCCTCCGCGAGCAGTACTTC. Its translation: CASSQGLREQYF. The chain has TRBV19 and TRBJ2-7; D is possibly TRBD1 (5 bases). Trimming left V 8 bases short and J 6 bases short, with 14 bases between. CDR1 is LNHDA, CDR2 SQIVND, per germline (reference sequence). The CDR3 sequence is 12 residues long. Full variable domain (missing parts from reference TRBV19 and TRBJ2-7): DGGITQSPKYLFRKEGQNVTLSCEQNLNHDAMYWYRQDPGQGLRLIYYSQIVNDFQKGDIAEGYSVSREKKESFPLTVTSAQKNPTAFYLCASSQGLREQYFGPGTRLTVT.

The CDR3 protein is CASSQGELAGGNSYEQYF. The CDR3 coding sequence is TGCGCCAGCAGCCAAGGAGAACTAGCGGGAGGGAATTCCTACGAGCAGTACTTC. V gene TRBV4-1 combines with J gene TRBJ2-7; 13 nucleotides line up with TRBD2. Germline CDR1 is MGHRA and CDR2 is YSYEKL. Trimming cost V 1 base and J 1 base; bases outside gene matches: 7. This CDR3 has 18 residues.

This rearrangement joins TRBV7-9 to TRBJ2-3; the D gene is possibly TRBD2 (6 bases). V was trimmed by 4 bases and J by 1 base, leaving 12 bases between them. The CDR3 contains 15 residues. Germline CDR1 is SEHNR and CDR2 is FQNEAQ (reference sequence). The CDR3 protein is CASSYLADRTDTQYF. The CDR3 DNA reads TGTGCCAGCAGCTATTTAGCGGACCGCACAGATACGCAGTATTTT.

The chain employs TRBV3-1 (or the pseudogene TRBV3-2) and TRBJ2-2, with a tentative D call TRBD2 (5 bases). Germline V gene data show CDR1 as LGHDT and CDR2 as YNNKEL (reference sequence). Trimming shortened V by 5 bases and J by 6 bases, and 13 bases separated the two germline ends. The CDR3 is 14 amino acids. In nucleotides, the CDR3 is TGTGCCAGCAGCTCAAGGGAGAGCGCCGGGGAGCTGTTTTTT. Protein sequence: CASSSRESAGELFF.